The clone carrying this T cell receptor beta chain was detected a few times. The target antigen is unknown. The sample is drawn from a study of Graves' ophthalmopathy and Graves' hyperthyroidism. Notes on the study in general: Most clonotypes expanded in thyroid above 0.001 frequency were present in blood too. A model of 13 signatures distinguished ophthalmopathy from stable hyperthyroidism at around 91% sensitivity and nearly 83% specificity.

RNA transcripts were the template, and TCR beta CDR3 regions were amplified from them. Investigators did first-round RT-PCR with HTBI primers, then second-round multiplex PCR. TCRdb re-derived calls from the multiplex PCR reads in MiXCR, one entry per CDR3 protein. The sample holds hundreds of thousands of distinct CDR3 sequences, roughly 50% seen once. Looked up from germline, CDR1 is SEHNR and CDR2 is FQNEAQ (reference sequence). The CDR3 spans 15 residues. The V gene end was trimmed by 4 bases and the J gene end by 6 bases; junction bases not matched to a gene: 4. Patients with other autoimmune diseases, uncontrolled infections, pregnancy or lactation were excluded.

The chain uses TRBV7-9 and TRBJ1-4; 11 bases agree with TRBD1. The source material was peripheral blood. This TCR was sampled from an adult man with Graves' ophthalmopathy. The CDR3 here is CASSSRTGGDEKLFF. CDR3 nucleotide sequence: TGTGCCAGCAGCTCGCGGACAGGGGGCGATGAAAAACTGTTTTTT.